This T cell receptor beta chain derives from a study of vaccination effects on CD4 cells after COVID-19. Germline V lookup: CDR1 SGHTA, CDR2 FQGNSA. The germline V and J ends were trimmed by 0 bases and 4 bases, with 0 bases remaining between them. The CDR3 is 11 residues long. A remark on this clone: Its specificity is unknown. The sample holds other DNA sequences that translate to the same CDR3.

Profiled with immunoSEQ multiplex PCR; TCRdb holds only in-frame clones, not every one. The sample lists fewer than 85,000 clones; about 78% were seen once. In the ViraFEST assay, antigen-specific CD4+ clonotypes were identified by expansion after peptide-pool stimulation. The culture ran for about 10 days, and then CD4+ T cells were isolated. The vaccine recipients had no prior SARS-CoV-2 infection, with negative nucleocapsid antibodies. Material: CD4+ T cells from PBMCs cultured with SARS-CoV-2 spike peptides, obtained before COVID-19 vaccination. The genes are TRBV7-2 and TRBJ2-5, with unresolved D. This receptor was obtained from a human donor who received a COVID-19 vaccine. CDR3 amino acids: CASSLAETQYF. DNA for the CDR3: TGTGCCAGCAGCTTAGCAGAGACCCAGTACTTC.